The sequence of this T cell receptor (beta chain) was determined in a study of vaccination and CD4 T cells after COVID-19. For the study at large: Samples after vaccination came a median 72 days past dose two, ranging 14 to 241. A CEFX pool, an HIV-1 Nef pool, or no peptide went to control cultures.

V lost 0 bases and J 1 base, leaving 13 bases between the germline ends. CDR3 length equals 16 residues. Germline loops: CDR1 SGHKS, CDR2 YYEKEE (reference sequence). For this clonotype: Its specificity is unknown.

Cultured CD4+ T cell DNA underwent sequencing with the Oncomine TCR Beta short-read assay. The source of extracted genomic DNA was cultured CD4+ T cells. A single record per CDR3 protein comes from TCRdb applying MiXCR to the PCR reads. Counted here are a few thousand distinct CDR3 sequences, about 37% occurring once; the ten biggest clones make up under 70%. Indicated treatment: approximately 9-day PBMC culture with coronavirus spike peptide pools or control peptides (ViraFEST assay). The chain links TRBV5-5 to TRBJ1-1, with no clear D. This specimen was CD4+ T cells from blood, cultured in vitro, taken after SARS-CoV-2 vaccination. The sequence was collected from a human donor who had recovered from COVID-19. CDR3 DNA sequence: TGTGCCAGCAGCTTGGTCCCCCCAAGAGGGAACACTGAAGCTTTCTTT. Its protein product is CASSLVPPRGNTEAFF.